The source of this T cell receptor beta chain is a study of shared clonotypes between healthy human individuals. Details on this clone: The sample carries other DNA sequences with the same CDR3.

Sequencing was performed with immunoSEQ multiplex PCR; in TCRdb, only in-frame clones are kept and a portion is missing. The table has a few million clones, roughly nine tenths seen once. The trim removed 6 bases at V and 1 base at J, leaving 4 bases unmatched. CDR1 is LGHNT and CDR2 is FRNRAP in the germline V gene. This CDR3 has 16 amino acids. Sequencing input: naive CD4+ T cells sorted from blood. Subset meaning: CD45RA+ positively selected. The chain joins TRBV12-5 to TRBJ2-1; 12 positions match TRBD2. The TCR sequence derives from a man younger than 30 in good health. CDR3 protein: CASGPLAGGSYNEQFF. CDR3 nucleotides: TGTGCTAGTGGACCACTAGCGGGAGGATCCTACAATGAGCAGTTCTTC.